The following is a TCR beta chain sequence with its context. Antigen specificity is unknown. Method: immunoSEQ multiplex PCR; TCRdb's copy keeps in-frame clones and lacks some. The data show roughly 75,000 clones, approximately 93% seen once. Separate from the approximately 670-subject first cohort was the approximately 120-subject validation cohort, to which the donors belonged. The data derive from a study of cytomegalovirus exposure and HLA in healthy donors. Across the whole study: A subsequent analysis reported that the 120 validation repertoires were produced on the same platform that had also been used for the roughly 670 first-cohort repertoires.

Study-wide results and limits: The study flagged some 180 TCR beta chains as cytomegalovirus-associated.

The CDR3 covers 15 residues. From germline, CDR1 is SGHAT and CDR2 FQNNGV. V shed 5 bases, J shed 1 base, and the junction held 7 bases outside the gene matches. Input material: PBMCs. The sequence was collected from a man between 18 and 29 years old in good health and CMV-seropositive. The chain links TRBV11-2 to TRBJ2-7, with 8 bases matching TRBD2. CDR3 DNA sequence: TGTGCCAGCAGCACCCCCCGGGGGGGGTCCTACGAGCAGTACTTC. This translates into CASSTPRGGSYEQYF.